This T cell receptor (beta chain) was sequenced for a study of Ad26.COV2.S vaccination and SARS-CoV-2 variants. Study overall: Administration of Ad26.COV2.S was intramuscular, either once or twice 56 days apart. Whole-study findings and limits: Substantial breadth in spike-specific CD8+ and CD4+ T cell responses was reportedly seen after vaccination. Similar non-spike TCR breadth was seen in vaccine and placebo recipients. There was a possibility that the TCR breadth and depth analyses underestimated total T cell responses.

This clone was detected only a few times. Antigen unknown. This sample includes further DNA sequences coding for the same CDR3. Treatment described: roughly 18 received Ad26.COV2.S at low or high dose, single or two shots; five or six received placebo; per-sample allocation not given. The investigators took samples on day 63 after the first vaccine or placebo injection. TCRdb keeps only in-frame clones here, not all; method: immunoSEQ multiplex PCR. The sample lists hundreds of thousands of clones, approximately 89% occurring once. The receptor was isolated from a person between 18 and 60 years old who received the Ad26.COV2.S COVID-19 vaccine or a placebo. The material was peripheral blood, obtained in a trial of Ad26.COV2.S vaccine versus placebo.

The CDR3 loop reads CASSSGQGGGYTF. CDR3 coding DNA: TGTGCCAGCAGCTCGGGACAGGGGGGCGGCTACACCTTC. The chain has TRBV7-2 and TRBJ1-2, with TRBD1 matching over 11 bases. In germline, CDR1 is SGHTA, CDR2 FQGNSA. J was trimmed by 8 bases and V by 4 bases; bases with no gene match: 3. This CDR3 has 13 residues.